This entry features one T cell receptor beta chain sequence. TCRdb reprocessed the 5' RACE reads with MiXCR, giving one entry per CDR3 protein. The sample records more than 110,000 distinct CDR3 sequences, about 14% being singletons. This entry comes from a study of T-cell memory formation after mild COVID-19. The length of the CDR3 is 17 residues. Trimming took off 2 bases at V and 2 bases at J, with 18 bases between the two ends. This clonotype originated in an adult woman who had mild COVID-19 (a few samples of this study predate the infection). Cell type and time point are not known. The sequencing sample was made of PBMCs or a T cell subset sorted from them (not recorded which). The J gene is TRBJ2-5, the V gene TRBV12-3 or TRBV12-4; the D call may be TRBD1 or TRBD2 (5 bases each). The CDR3 DNA reads as TGTGCCAGCAGTTTATCGGTTCTGCCGGGGACGCAAGAGACCCAGTACTTC. Translated: CASSLSVLPGTQETQYF.